This entry is about one TCR beta chain. Its matching antigen is unknown. This entry is derived from a study of cytomegalovirus exposure and HLA in healthy donors. Turning to the study itself: Earlier, 150 million to 200 million T cells were analyzed, and around 100 million unique TCR beta sequences were found among them. Findings and caveats of the study: As was reported, the HLA-A and HLA-B alleles of most subjects were accurately predicted from TCR beta sequences. Differences between HLA loci emerged in a later analysis of TCR association rates, with DRB1 most and HLA-C fewest.

Trimming removed 0 bases from V and 7 bases from J, with 11 bases in between. This CDR3 spans 14 amino acids. Germline-derived CDR1 and CDR2 are SGDLS and YYNGEE. In the PCR, 60 Vbeta and 13 Jbeta primers were used. Clones were read by immunoSEQ multiplex PCR, and TCRdb kept only the in-frame ones, dropping some. The data contain about 140,000 clones, just over 65% of them singletons. This chain joins TRBV9 and TRBJ2-1; no clear D gene. The sequencing sample was made of PBMCs. The source of this sequence is a woman in her fifties or sixties in good health and CMV-seronegative. DNA for the CDR3: TGTGCCAGCAGCGTAGCTACCTCGCTAAATGAGCAGTTCTTC. Translated: CASSVATSLNEQFF.